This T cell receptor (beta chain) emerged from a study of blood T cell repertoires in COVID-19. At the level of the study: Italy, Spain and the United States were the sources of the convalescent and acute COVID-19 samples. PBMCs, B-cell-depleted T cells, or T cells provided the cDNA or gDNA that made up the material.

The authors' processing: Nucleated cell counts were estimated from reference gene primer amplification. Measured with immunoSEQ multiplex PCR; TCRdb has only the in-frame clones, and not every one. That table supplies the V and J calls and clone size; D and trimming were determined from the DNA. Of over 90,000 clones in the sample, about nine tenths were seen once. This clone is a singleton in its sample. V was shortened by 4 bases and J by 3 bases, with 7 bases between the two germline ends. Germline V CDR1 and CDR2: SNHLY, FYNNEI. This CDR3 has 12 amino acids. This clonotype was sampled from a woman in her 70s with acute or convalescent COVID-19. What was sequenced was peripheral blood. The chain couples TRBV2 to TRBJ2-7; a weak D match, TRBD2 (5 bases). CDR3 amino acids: CASSVGNYEQYF. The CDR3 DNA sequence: TGTGCCAGCAGTGTCGGGAACTACGAGCAGTACTTC.